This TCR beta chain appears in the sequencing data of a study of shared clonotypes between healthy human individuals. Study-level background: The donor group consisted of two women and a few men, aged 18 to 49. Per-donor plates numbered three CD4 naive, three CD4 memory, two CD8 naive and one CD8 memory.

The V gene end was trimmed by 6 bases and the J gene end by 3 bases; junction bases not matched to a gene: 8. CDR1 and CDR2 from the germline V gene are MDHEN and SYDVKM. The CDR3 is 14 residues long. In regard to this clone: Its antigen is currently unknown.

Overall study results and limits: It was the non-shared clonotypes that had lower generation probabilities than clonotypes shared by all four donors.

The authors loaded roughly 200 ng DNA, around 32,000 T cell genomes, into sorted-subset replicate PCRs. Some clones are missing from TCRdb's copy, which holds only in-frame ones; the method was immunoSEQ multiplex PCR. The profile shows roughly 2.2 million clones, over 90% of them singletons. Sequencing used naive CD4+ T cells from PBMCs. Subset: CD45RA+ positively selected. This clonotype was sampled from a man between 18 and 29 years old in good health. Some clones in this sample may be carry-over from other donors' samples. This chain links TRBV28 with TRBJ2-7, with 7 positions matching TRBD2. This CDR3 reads CASRLGGAIYEQYF. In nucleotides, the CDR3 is TGTGCCAGCAGACTGGGAGGGGCTATCTACGAGCAGTACTTC.